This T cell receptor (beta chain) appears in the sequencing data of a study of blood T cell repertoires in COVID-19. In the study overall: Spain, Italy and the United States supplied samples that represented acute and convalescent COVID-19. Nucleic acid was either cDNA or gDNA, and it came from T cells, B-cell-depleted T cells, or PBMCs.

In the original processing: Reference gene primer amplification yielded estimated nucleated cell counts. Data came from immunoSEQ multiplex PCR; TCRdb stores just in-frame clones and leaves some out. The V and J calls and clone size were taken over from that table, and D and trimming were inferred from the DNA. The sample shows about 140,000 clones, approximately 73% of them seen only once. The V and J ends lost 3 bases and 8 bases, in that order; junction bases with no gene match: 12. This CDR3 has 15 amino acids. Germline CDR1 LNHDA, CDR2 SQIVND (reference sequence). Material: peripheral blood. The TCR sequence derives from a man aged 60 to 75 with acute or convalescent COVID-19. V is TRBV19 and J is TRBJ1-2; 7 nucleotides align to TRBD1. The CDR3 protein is CASSIRTGGMAGYTF. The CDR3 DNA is TGTGCCAGTAGTATTAGGACAGGAGGGATGGCAGGCTACACCTTC.